Each of the 18 T cell receptor beta chains below was sequenced from the same sample in a study of T-cell reconstitution after alpha-beta-depleted transplantation in children. A library of TCRbeta sequences, prepared with unique molecular identifiers, was generated. TCRdb itself ran the PCR reads through MiXCR, one entry per CDR3 protein. The table shows under 140,000 distinct CDR3 sequences, with around 10% occurring only once. The material was PBMCs from the stem cell graft donor, obtained from the stem cell graft. The receptors here all came from a human donor who donated a stem cell graft to a child with acute lymphoblastic leukemia.

This clonotype occurred many times. The J gene is TRBJ2-3, the V gene TRBV20-1; D is perhaps TRBD2 (6 bases). V was clipped by 0 bases and J by 1 base, with 11 bases between them. Germline CDR1 and CDR2: DFQATT and SNEGSKA (reference sequence). The CDR3 has 15 residues. CDR3 protein: CSARDAVAGTDTQYF. The CDR3, as DNA: TGCAGTGCTAGAGATGCGGTAGCGGGCACAGATACGCAGTATTTT.

The chain couples TRBV7-3 to TRBJ2-1, with 7 nucleotides matching TRBD2. This CDR3 is built from 17 residues. Germline CDR1 is SGHTA and CDR2 is FQGTGA. The trim removed 2 bases at V and 7 bases at J, leaving 14 bases unmatched. DNA for the CDR3: TGTGCCAGCAGCTTAGGCCCGGGGGGACCTTCGGGGAATGAGCAGTTCTTC. It is translated as CASSLGPGGPSGNEQFF.

The chain recombines TRBV23-1 with TRBJ2-7, with TRBD1 as a possible D gene (7 bases). TRBV23-1 belongs to the ORF category, with a function that is uncertain. Deletions cut 0 bases from V and 4 bases from J, with 16 bases between. The CDR3 has 16 amino acids. CDR3 protein: CASSQSRDRRRYEQYF. CDR3 nucleotides: TGCGCCAGCAGTCAATCGCGGGACAGAAGAAGATACGAGCAGTACTTC.

This clonotype has a count of ten or more. The chain is built from TRBV9 and TRBJ2-3; maybe TRBD2 (5 bases). The germline V gene has CDR1 SGDLS and CDR2 YYNGEE. The CDR3 has 15 residues. Deletions cut 0 bases from V and 2 bases from J, with 10 bases between. The CDR3 sequence: CASSVEGGPTDTQYF. As DNA, the CDR3 is TGTGCCAGCAGCGTAGAGGGCGGGCCCACAGATACGCAGTATTTT.

This clonotype showed up just a few times. V gene TRBV12-3 or TRBV12-4 combines with J gene TRBJ1-1; D unclear. This CDR3 contains 13 residues. Deletions cut 0 bases from V and 7 bases from J, with 9 bases between. As DNA, the CDR3 is TGTGCCAGCAGTTTAGCTAACGGGTATGAAGCTTTCTTT. This codes for CASSLANGYEAFF.

This clonotype was found many times. The chain joins TRBV28 to TRBJ2-6, with D perhaps matching TRBD1 (5 bases). Trimming stripped 2 bases from V and 0 bases from J, with 11 bases between. This CDR3 has 17 amino acids. Germline values: CDR1 MDHEN, CDR2 SYDVKM. DNA for the CDR3: TGTGCCAGCAGTTTAAAGGGGCTGACCTCTGGGGCCAACGTCCTGACTTTC. Protein product: CASSLKGLTSGANVLTF.

This clonotype was seen only a few times. This rearrangement joins TRBV29-1 to TRBJ2-7; 7 bases are a match to TRBD1. J gave up 3 bases and V 8 bases, and 7 bases lay outside the gene matches. Germline V gives CDR1 SQVTM, CDR2 ANQGSEA. CDR3 length equals 12 residues. The CDR3 bases are TGCAGCACCCTGACAGGGCGCTACGAGCAGTACTTC. Residues: CSTLTGRYEQYF.

In the case of this clonotype: Since a much larger clone is just one base distant, this may be a read error. The V and J genes are TRBV29-1 and TRBJ1-5, with D tentatively TRBD1 (6 bases). CDR1 and CDR2 (germline): SQVTM, ANQGSEA. The CDR3 spans 14 residues. With 5 bases removed from V and 4 bases from J, the gap between germline ends came to 15 bases. The CDR3 sequence: CSVTVQGFNQPQHF. For the CDR3, the DNA is TGCAGCGTTACGGTACAGGGATTTAATCAGCCCCAGCATTTT.

This clonotype was counted ten times or more. This chain uses TRBV5-1 with TRBJ2-2; D may be TRBD1 (6 bases). This CDR3 has 15 residues. The V gene lost 3 bases and the J gene lost 3 bases, with 12 bases spanning the gap. Germline V gives CDR1 SGHRS, CDR2 YFSETQ. The CDR3, as DNA: TGCGCCAGCAGCTCTCAGGACAGTTACACCGGGGAGCTGTTTTTT. Translated, it gives CASSSQDSYTGELFF. Combining the CDR3 with reference TRBV5-1 and TRBJ2-2 gives the whole variable domain KAGVTQTPRYLIKTRGQQVTLSCSPISGHRSVSWYQQTPGQGLQFLFEYFSETQRNKGNFPGRFSGRQFSNSRSEMNVSTLELGDSALYLCASSSQDSYTGELFFGEGSRLTVL.

This clonotype was detected many times. The chain's CDR3 is CSARQLAVANTGELFF. DNA for the CDR3: TGCAGTGCTAGACAACTAGCGGTGGCGAACACCGGGGAGCTGTTTTTT. The V gene is TRBV20-1, the J gene TRBJ2-2, with 8 bases fitting TRBD2. The ends lost 2 bases at V and 0 bases at J; junction bases unmatched: 5. This CDR3 spans 16 amino acids. Germline loops: CDR1 DFQATT, CDR2 SNEGSKA (reference sequence).

In its sample, this clonotype was seen many times. The chain carries TRBV5-1 and TRBJ1-2, with 8 nucleotides matching TRBD1. Germline V gene data show CDR1 as SGHRS and CDR2 as YFSETQ. V lost 5 bases and J lost 6; bases outside the gene matches: 6. The CDR3 length is 13 residues. In DNA form, the CDR3 reads TGCGCCAGCAGTGGGACAGGATCGGATGGCTACACCTTC. It encodes CASSGTGSDGYTF.

Judged by abundance, this clonotype is large. The CDR3 DNA reads as TGTGCCACCAGTGATTTACAGGACGGCACAGATACGCAGTATTTT. Translating gives CATSDLQDGTDTQYF. The chain combines TRBV24-1 with TRBJ2-3; D possibly corresponds to TRBD1 (5 bases). V gave up 1 base and J gave up 1 base, with 8 bases separating them. The CDR3 is 15 amino acids. Germline assignment: CDR1 KGHDR and CDR2 SFDVKD.

This clonotype was seen many times. The rearrangement links TRBV20-1 to TRBJ2-1; tentatively, D is TRBD2 (5 bases). Deletions cut 6 bases from V and 8 bases from J, with 14 bases between. Germline CDR1 reads DFQATT; CDR2 reads SNEGSKA (reference sequence). This CDR3 contains 12 residues. The CDR3 DNA reads TGCAGTGCCGTCTCTGTGAGGGATGAGCAGTTCTTC. This encodes CSAVSVRDEQFF.

Many counts were recorded for this clonotype. The rearrangement uses TRBV5-1 and TRBJ2-7, with 10 bases aligning to TRBD2. Looked up from germline, CDR1 is SGHRS and CDR2 is YFSETQ. The CDR3 loop spans 15 amino acids. Trimming took 4 bases from V and 0 from J; bases not matched to a gene: 4. Written as DNA, the CDR3 is TGCGCCAGCAGCCAACTAGCGGGGAGCTCCTACGAGCAGTACTTC. Translated: CASSQLAGSSYEQYF.

This clonotype was picked up many times. The CDR3: CSARDSGSEAFF. CDR3 bases: TGCAGTGCTAGAGATTCAGGGTCTGAAGCTTTCTTT. This rearrangement joins TRBV20-1 to TRBJ1-1; D might be TRBD1 (5 bases). CDR1 is DFQATT and CDR2 is SNEGSKA in the germline V gene (reference sequence). V shed 0 bases and J shed 6 bases, with 8 bases lying between them. The CDR3 covers 12 residues.

This clonotype was observed many times. The CDR3 nucleotides are TGTGCCAGCAGTCCGAGGGGAGAGCAGTACTTC. Its translation is CASSPRGEQYF. The chain uses TRBV12-3 or TRBV12-4 and TRBJ2-7; either TRBD1 or TRBD2 may fit D (5 bases each). Trimming removed 5 bases at V and 7 bases at J, with 9 bases between. This CDR3 has 11 residues.

Ten or more counts support this clonotype. V and J are TRBV7-2 and TRBJ2-5; TRBD2 aligns across 9 bases. This CDR3 contains 16 residues. In germline, CDR1 is SGHTA, CDR2 FQGNSA. V lost 3 bases to trimming and J lost 7 bases; unmatched junction nucleotides: 12. The CDR3 sequence: CASSFPGGGAVGTQYF. The DNA of the CDR3 is TGTGCCAGCAGCTTTCCCGGCGGGGGGGCAGTTGGGACCCAGTACTTC. The full variable domain, its missing parts supplied by reference TRBV7-2 and TRBJ2-5, is GAGVSQSPSNKVTEKGKDVELRCDPISGHTALYWYRQSLGQGLEFLIYFQGNSAPDKSGLPSDRFSAERTGGSVSTLTIQRTQQEDSAVYLCASSFPGGGAVGTQYFGPGTRLLVL.

This clonotype was found many times. The rearrangement links TRBV6-6 to TRBJ2-6; D is undetermined. The CDR3 loop spans 12 amino acids. V lost 9 bases and J lost 6, with 9 bases in between. Germline CDR1 and CDR2: MNHNY and SVGAGI (reference sequence). As DNA, the CDR3 is TGTGCCAGTAACCCGGCGGCCAACGTCCTGACTTTC. Translation: CASNPAANVLTF.